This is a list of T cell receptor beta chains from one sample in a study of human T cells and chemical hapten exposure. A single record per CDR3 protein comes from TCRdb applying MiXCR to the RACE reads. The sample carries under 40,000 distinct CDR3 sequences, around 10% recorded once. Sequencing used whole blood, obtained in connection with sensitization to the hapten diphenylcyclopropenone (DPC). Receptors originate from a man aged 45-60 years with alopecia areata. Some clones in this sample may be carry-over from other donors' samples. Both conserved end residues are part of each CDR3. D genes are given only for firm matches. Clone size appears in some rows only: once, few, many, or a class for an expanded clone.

CSVGVWRGSSGELFF	TGCAGCGTCGGGGTTTGGAGGGGGAGCTCCGGGGAGCTGTTTTTT	many	TRBJ2-2	TRBV29-1	.
CASSSGATNEKLFF	TGTGCCAGCAGCTCCGGAGCAACTAATGAAAAACTGTTTTTT	.	TRBJ1-4	TRBV7-2	.
CSAAGTAVYGYTF	TGCAGTGCTGCCGGGACAGCTGTCTATGGCTACACCTTC	many	TRBJ1-2	TRBV20-1	TRBD1
CASSPALQETQYF	TGTGCCAGCTCACCTGCCCTACAAGAGACCCAGTACTTC	few	TRBJ2-5	TRBV18	.
CSAKPSYEQYF	TGCAGTGCTAAGCCTAGTTACGAGCAGTACTTC	.	TRBJ2-7	TRBV20-1	.
CASSDQGQSSEQYF	TGTGCCAGCTCGGACCAGGGACAGTCCAGCGAGCAGTACTTC	few	TRBJ2-7	TRBV18	TRBD1
CASRPLAGGDNEQFF	TGTGCCAGCAGGCCTCTAGCGGGAGGGGACAATGAGCAGTTCTTC	.	TRBJ2-1	TRBV12-3/TRBV12-4	TRBD2
CASSILPLETQYF	TGTGCCAGCAGTATACTCCCATTAGAGACCCAGTACTTC	few	TRBJ2-5	TRBV12-3/TRBV12-4	.
CASSQDPRDRDNTEAFF	TGCGCCAGCAGCCAAGACCCCCGGGACAGGGATAACACTGAAGCTTTCTTT	many	TRBJ1-1	TRBV4-3	TRBD1
CASSQHRGRGNIQYF	TGCGCCAGCAGCCAACACAGGGGTCGCGGAAACATTCAGTACTTC	few	TRBJ2-4	TRBV4-1	TRBD1
CASSFSGQETQYF	TGTGCCAGCAGTTTTTCCGGCCAAGAGACCCAGTACTTC	.	TRBJ2-5	TRBV27	.
CASSVGPQETQYF	TGTGCCAGCAGCGTAGGGCCCCAAGAGACCCAGTACTTC	many	TRBJ2-5	TRBV9	.
CASSQAGGDRRYGYTF	TGTGCCAGCAGCCAAGCAGGGGGCGATCGTCGCTATGGCTACACCTTC	many	TRBJ1-2	TRBV4-2	TRBD1
CASSPWSGNTIYF	TGTGCCAGCAGCCCATGGTCTGGAAACACCATATATTTT	many	TRBJ1-3	TRBV11-2	.
CASSEWGFGANVLTF	TGTGCCAGCAGTGAGTGGGGGTTTGGGGCCAACGTCCTGACTTTC	many	TRBJ2-6	TRBV6-1	.
CSVLRGEYNEQFF	TGCAGCGTCCTCAGAGGGGAGTACAATGAGCAGTTCTTC	few	TRBJ2-1	TRBV29-1	.
CSVVPAPYQPQHF	TGCAGCGTTGTTCCAGCCCCTTATCAGCCCCAGCATTTT	few	TRBJ1-5	TRBV29-1	.
CASSRSGRASLGLHF	TGTGCCAGCAGTCGGAGCGGGAGGGCTAGCCTAGGACTACACTTC	.	TRBJ2-5	TRBV28	TRBD2
CASSHASSYNEQFF	TGTGCCAGCTCACACGCCAGCTCCTACAATGAGCAGTTCTTC	.	TRBJ2-1	TRBV18	.
CASSLVVTVAGANVLTF	TGTGCCAGCAGCTTAGTGGTGACAGTGGCTGGGGCCAACGTCCTGACTTTC	many	TRBJ2-6	TRBV7-2	.
CASSLPPYRGRGGNIQYF	TGTGCCAGCAGCTTGCCCCCATATCGCGGGAGGGGTGGAAACATTCAGTACTTC	many	TRBJ2-4	TRBV7-2	TRBD2
CASRTGISYNEQFF	TGTGCCAGCAGAACCGGGATTTCATACAATGAGCAGTTCTTC	few	TRBJ2-1	TRBV28	.
CSVDSSPSTDTQYF	TGCAGCGTTGATTCCAGCCCTAGCACAGATACGCAGTATTTT	many	TRBJ2-3	TRBV29-1	.
CASTLDRVGNEQFF	TGCGCCAGCACCCTAGACAGGGTAGGCAATGAGCAGTTCTTC	many	TRBJ2-1	TRBV5-1	TRBD1
CASSLAMTYTEAFF	TGTGCCAGCAGCTTAGCGATGACGTACACTGAAGCTTTCTTT	many	TRBJ1-1	TRBV7-9	.
CSVVQPSYEQYF	TGCAGCGTTGTCCAGCCGTCCTACGAGCAGTACTTC	few	TRBJ2-7	TRBV29-1	.
CASSPGRSTQYF	TGTGCCAGCAGCCCCGGGAGGAGTACGCAGTATTTT	.	TRBJ2-3	TRBV28	TRBD2
CSATRLAGEENIQYF	TGCAGTGCTACCCGACTAGCGGGAGAAGAAAACATTCAGTACTTC	many	TRBJ2-4	TRBV20-1	TRBD2
CASSLDPTFPDEQYF	TGTGCCAGCAGCTTAGATCCCACCTTTCCTGACGAGCAGTACTTC	.	TRBJ2-7	TRBV11-3	.
CASSEVSVGANVLTF	TGCGCCAGCAGTGAGGTCTCAGTTGGGGCCAACGTCCTGACTTTC	many	TRBJ2-6	TRBV10-2	.
CASSPYETQYF	TGTGCCAGCAGTCCGTACGAGACCCAGTACTTC	many	TRBJ2-5	TRBV7-9	.
CASTQGDTQYF	TGTGCCAGCACGCAGGGGGATACGCAGTATTTT	.	TRBJ2-3	TRBV2	.
CASSRGGESEQFF	TGTGCCAGCAGCCGGGGGGGAGAGAGTGAGCAGTTCTTC	few	TRBJ2-1	TRBV3-1	TRBD2